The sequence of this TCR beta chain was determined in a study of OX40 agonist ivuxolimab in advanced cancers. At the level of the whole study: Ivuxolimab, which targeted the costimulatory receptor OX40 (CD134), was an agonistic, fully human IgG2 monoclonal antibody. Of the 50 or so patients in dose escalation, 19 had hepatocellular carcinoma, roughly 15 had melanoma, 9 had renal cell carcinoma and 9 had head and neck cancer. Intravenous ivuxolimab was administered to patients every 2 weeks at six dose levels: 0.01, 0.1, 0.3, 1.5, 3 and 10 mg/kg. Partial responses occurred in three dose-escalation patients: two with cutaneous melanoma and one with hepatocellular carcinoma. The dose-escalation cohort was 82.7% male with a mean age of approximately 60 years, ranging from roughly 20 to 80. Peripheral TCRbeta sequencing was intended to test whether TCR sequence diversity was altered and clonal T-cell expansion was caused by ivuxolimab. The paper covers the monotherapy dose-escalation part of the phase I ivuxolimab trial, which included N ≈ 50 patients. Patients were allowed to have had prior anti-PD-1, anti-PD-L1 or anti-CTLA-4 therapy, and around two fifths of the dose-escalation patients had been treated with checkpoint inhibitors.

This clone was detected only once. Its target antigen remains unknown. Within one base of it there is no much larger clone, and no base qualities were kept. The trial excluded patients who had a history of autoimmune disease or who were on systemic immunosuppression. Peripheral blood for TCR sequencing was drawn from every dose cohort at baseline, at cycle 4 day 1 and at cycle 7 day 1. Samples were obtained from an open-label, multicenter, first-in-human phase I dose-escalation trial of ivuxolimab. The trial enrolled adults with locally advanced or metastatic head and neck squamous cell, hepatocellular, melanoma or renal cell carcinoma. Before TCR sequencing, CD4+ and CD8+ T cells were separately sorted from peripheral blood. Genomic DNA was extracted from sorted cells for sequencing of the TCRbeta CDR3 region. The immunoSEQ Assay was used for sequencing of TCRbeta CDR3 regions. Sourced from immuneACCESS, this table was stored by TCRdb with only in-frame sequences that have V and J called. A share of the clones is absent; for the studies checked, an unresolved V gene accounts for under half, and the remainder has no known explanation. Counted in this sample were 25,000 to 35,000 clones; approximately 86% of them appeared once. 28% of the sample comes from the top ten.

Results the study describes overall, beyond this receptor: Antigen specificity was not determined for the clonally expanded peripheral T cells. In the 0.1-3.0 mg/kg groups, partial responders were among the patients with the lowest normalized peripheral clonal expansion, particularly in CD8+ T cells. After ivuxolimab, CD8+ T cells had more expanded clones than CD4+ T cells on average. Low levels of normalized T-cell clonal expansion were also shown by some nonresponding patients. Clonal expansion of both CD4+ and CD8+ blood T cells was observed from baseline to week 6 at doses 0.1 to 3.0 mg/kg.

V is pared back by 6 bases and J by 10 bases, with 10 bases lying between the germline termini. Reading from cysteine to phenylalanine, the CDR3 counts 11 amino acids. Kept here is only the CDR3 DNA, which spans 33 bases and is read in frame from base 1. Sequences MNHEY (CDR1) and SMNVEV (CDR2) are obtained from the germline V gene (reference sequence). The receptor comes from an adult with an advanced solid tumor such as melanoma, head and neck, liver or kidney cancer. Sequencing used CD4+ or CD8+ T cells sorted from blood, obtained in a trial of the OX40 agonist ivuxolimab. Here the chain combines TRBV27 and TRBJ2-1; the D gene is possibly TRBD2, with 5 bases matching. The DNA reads TGTGCCAGCAGGAGGGATAGAGAGCAGTTCTTC. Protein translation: CASRRDREQFF.